Listed below are T cell receptor beta chains from one sample, sequenced in a study of blood T cell repertoires in COVID-19. Here immunoSEQ multiplex PCR was the method, and the copy in TCRdb shows in-frame clones only, minus some. The table lists about 30,000 clones, 80% to 90% of them singletons, with roughly a quarter in the top ten. Sequencing was carried out using peripheral blood. The receptors were gathered from a human donor in a cohort sampled during active COVID-19. Both conserved end residues are part of each CDR3. The order of the fields is clone size, CDR3 length, V gene, D gene, J gene, CDR3 protein. D genes are given only for firm matches. Clone size is given for some rows only: seen once, a few or many times, or a class if the clone is expanded.

>.|13|TRBV19|.|TRBJ2-7
CASSPGYTYEQYF
>.|15|TRBV19|TRBD1|TRBJ1-2
CASVLRTGYEYGYTF
>.|16|TRBV5-5|TRBD1|TRBJ2-7
CASSLSGTGSPYEQYF
>.|17|TRBV9|.|TRBJ1-6
CASSVADTPTYNSPLHF
>.|15|TRBV4-2|.|TRBJ2-4
CASSQLALAKNIQYF
>.|12|TRBV13|.|TRBJ1-1
CASSPGSTEAFF
>.|15|TRBV2|TRBD2|TRBJ2-1
CASNLAGKSYNEQFF
>.|15|TRBV5-1|TRBD1|TRBJ2-4
CASSPRQGMDSIQYF
>.|16|TRBV18|.|TRBJ2-7
CASSPGPDADLYEQYF
>.|14|TRBV6-5|.|TRBJ2-3
CASGAKRGTDTQYF
>.|12|TRBV10-3|.|TRBJ2-7
CAIKMTGYEQYF
>.|14|TRBV30|.|TRBJ1-5
CAWSVHQAGQPQHF
>few|15|TRBV14|TRBD2|TRBJ2-5
CASSHLAGGQETQYF
>.|15|TRBV7-9|.|TRBJ2-6
CASSLEGAGANVLTF
>.|13|TRBV12-3/TRBV12-4|.|TRBJ1-2
CASSYRAEGGYTF
>.|14|TRBV10-3|.|TRBJ2-7
CAISGVGTLYEQYF
>once|13|TRBV19|.|TRBJ2-3
CASGGQGADTQYF
>.|15|TRBV6-5|TRBD1|TRBJ2-3
CASTLQGAPRDTQYF
>.|17|TRBV18|.|TRBJ1-2
CASSPRGGDSAPLGYTF
>.|12|TRBV5-6|.|TRBJ2-7
CASSLDYYEQYF
>.|13|TRBV6-4|.|TRBJ1-2
CASSDSRSYGYTF
>once|14|TRBV5-1|.|TRBJ1-2
CASSGTRGNDGYTF
>few|18|TRBV4-1|TRBD2|TRBJ2-7
CASSQDLISGGPPYEQYF
>.|14|TRBV18|.|TRBJ1-4
CASSPPTVGEKLFF
>.|14|TRBV6-5|.|TRBJ1-1
CASSQTGMNTEAFF
>.|9|TRBV24-1|.|TRBJ1-1
CATTSNRPF
>.|18|TRBV15|.|TRBJ1-5
CATSRDRVGAYHKGPQHF
>.|14|TRBV2|TRBD1|TRBJ1-2
CASMGTGGYYGYTF
>.|15|TRBV7-3|.|TRBJ1-2
CASSPTGSNSYGYTF
>.|12|TRBV19|.|TRBJ1-5
CASGGSNQPQHF
>.|15|TRBV29-1|TRBD1|TRBJ2-3
CSVEAVRGRSDTQYF
>.|17|TRBV30|TRBD2|TRBJ2-6
CAWTGTGGASGANVLTF
>.|15|TRBV27|TRBD2|TRBJ2-7
CASSSGLAGAHEQYF
>.|14|TRBV5-1|.|TRBJ1-3
CASSLVNPRDTIYF
>.|15|TRBV5-1|TRBD2|TRBJ2-3
CASSLGRGGTDTQYF
>.|17|TRBV18|TRBD1|TRBJ2-7
CASSPTLSGQGRHEQYF
>.|15|TRBV5-1|TRBD1|TRBJ1-4
CASRKRQGSNEKLFF
>.|14|TRBV11-2|.|TRBJ2-5
CASSLGSGQETQYF
>.|15|TRBV6-5|TRBD1|TRBJ2-5
CASSPTQGVGETQYF
>few|14|TRBV10-3|TRBD1|TRBJ2-7
CAINPTGKEEEQYF
>.|15|TRBV5-1|.|TRBJ2-7
CASRLSGGNSYEQYF
>few|15|TRBV5-1|TRBD1|TRBJ1-1
CASSSGQGLNTEAFF
>.|14|TRBV10-3|.|TRBJ1-1
CAINTWGTHTEAFF
>.|16|TRBV9|TRBD1|TRBJ2-7
CASNQGDRGRTYEQYF